The rows below give T cell receptor beta chains drawn from one sample of a study of T-cell reconstitution after alpha-beta-depleted transplantation in children. TCRdb independently ran MiXCR on the PCR reads; one entry per CDR3 protein. The repertoire holds around 600,000 distinct CDR3 sequences, 10% seen once, with around 4% in the top ten. Sequences were derived from PBMCs from the stem cell graft donor, sampled from the stem cell graft. The receptors here all came from a human donor who donated a stem cell graft to a child with acute myeloid leukemia. The conserved cysteine and the conserved F or W are not part of the CDR3 here. Fields, in order: CDR3 length, J gene, V gene, CDR3 protein.

>10|TRBJ1-1|TRBV29-1
SVSPGNTEAF
>12|TRBJ2-1|TRBV29-1
SLRRTSGRNEQF
>15|TRBJ2-1|TRBV9
ASSVDGLAGSYNEQF
>12|TRBJ1-1|TRBV5-5
ASSFGTGNTEAF
>12|TRBJ2-3|TRBV12-3/TRBV12-4
ASSLGTTTDTQY
>11|TRBJ2-7|TRBV29-1
SVETLAGDEQY
>13|TRBJ2-1|TRBV28
ASSLPGWTYNEQF
>10|TRBJ2-7|TRBV29-1
SAYTGGPEQY
>12|TRBJ2-1|TRBV7-8
ASSLGGTSGQQF
>13|TRBJ1-5|TRBV29-1
SVLFDRARGQPQH
>12|TRBJ1-6|TRBV6-5
ASSPDRGSSPLH
>16|TRBJ2-3|TRBV3-1
ASSHPSGGTSPVDTQY